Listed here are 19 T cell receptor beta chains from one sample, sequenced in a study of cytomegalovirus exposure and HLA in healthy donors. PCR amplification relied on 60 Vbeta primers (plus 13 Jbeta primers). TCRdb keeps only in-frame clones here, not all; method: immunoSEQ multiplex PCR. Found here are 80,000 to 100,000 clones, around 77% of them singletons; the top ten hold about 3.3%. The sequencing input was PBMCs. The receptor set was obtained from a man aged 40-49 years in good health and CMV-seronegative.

CDR3 DNA sequence: TGCGCCAGCAGTGAGACAGGGTCCTATGGCTACACCTTC. It yields the protein CASSETGSYGYTF. The genes are TRBV10-1 and TRBJ1-2; D possibly corresponds to TRBD1 (6 bases). The CDR3 loop spans 13 amino acids. Germline CDR1 and CDR2: WNHNN and SYGVQD (reference sequence). Trimming removed 2 bases at V and 4 bases at J, with 8 bases between.

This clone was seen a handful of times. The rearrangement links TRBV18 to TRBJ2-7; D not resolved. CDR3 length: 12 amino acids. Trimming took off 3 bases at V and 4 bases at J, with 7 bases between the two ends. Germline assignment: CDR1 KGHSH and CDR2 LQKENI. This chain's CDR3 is CASSPAEYEQYF. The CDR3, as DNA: TGTGCCAGCTCACCGGCGGAATACGAGCAGTACTTC.

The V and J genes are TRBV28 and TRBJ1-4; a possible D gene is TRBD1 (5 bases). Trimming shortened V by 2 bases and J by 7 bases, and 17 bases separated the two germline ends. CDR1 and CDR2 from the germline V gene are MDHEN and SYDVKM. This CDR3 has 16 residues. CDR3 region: CASSLRSAGRVEKLFF. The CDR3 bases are TGTGCCAGCAGTTTAAGGTCGGCAGGGAGGGTTGAAAAACTGTTTTTT. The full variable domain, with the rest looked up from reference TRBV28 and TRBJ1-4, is DVKVTQSSRYLVKRTGEKVFLECVQDMDHENMFWYRQDPGLGLRLIYFSYDVKMKEKGDIPEGYSVSREKKERFSLILESASTNQTSMYLCASSLRSAGRVEKLFFGSGTQLSVL.

The CDR3 nucleotides are TGTGCCAGCGGGTCTGGGGGCTCAAACTACGAGCAGTACTTC. Translating gives CASGSGGSNYEQYF. The V and J genes are TRBV5-4 and TRBJ2-7, with D perhaps matching TRBD1 (6 bases). Per the germline V gene, CDR1 is SGHNT and CDR2 is YYREEE (reference sequence). Trimming stripped 7 bases from V and 3 bases from J, with 17 bases between. There are 14 residues in the CDR3.

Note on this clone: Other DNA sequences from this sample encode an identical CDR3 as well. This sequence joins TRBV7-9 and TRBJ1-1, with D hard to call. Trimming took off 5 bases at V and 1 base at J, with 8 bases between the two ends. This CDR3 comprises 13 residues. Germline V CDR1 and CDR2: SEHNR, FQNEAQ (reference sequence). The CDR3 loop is CASSLSGNTEAFF. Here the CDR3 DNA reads TGTGCCAGCAGCCTAAGCGGGAACACTGAAGCTTTCTTT.

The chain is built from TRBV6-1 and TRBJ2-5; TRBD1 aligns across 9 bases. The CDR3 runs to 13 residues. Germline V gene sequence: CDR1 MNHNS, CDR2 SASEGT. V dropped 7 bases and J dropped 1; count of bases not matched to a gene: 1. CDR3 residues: CASMDRGQETQYF. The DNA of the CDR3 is TGTGCCAGCATGGACAGGGGCCAAGAGACCCAGTACTTC.

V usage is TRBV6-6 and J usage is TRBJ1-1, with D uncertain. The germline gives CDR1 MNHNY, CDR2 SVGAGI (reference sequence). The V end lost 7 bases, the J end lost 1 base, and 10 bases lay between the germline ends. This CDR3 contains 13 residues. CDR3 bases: TGTGCCAGCACCCGACTACGGAACACTGAAGCTTTCTTT. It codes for CASTRLRNTEAFF.

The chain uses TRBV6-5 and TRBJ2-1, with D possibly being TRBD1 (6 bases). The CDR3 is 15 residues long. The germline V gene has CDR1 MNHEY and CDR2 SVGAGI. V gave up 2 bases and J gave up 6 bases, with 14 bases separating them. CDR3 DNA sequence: TGTGCCAGCAGTTACGGGCAGGGGTGGCTCAATGAGCAGTTCTTC. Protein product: CASSYGQGWLNEQFF.

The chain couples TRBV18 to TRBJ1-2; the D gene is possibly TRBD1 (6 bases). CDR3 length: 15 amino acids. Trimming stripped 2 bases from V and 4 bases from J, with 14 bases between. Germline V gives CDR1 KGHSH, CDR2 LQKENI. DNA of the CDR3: TGTGCCAGCTCACCAATCGGACAGAACATCTATGGCTACACCTTC. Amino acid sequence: CASSPIGQNIYGYTF.

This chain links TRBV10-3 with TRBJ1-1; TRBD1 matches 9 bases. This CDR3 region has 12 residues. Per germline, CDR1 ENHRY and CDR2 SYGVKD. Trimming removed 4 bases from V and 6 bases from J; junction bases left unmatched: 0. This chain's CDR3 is CAISGTGAEAFF. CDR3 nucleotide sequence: TGTGCCATCAGTGGGACAGGGGCTGAAGCTTTCTTT.

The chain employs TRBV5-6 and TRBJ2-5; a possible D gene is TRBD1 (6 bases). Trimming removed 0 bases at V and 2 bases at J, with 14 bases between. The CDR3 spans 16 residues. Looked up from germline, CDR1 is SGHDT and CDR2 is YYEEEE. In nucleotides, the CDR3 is TGTGCCAGCAGCTTGGGCCAGGGGAGAACTCAAGAGACCCAGTACTTC. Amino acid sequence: CASSLGQGRTQETQYF.

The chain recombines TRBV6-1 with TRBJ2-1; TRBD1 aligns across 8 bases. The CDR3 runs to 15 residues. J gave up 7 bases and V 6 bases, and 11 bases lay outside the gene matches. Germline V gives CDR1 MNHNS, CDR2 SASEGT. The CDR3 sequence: CASRTRAGGLNEQFF. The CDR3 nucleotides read TGTGCCAGCAGAACCCGGGCAGGGGGCTTGAATGAGCAGTTCTTC.

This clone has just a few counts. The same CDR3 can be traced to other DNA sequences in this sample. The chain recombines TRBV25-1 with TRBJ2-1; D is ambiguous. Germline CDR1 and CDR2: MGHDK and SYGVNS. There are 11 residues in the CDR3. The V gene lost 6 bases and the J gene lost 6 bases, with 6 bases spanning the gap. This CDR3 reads CASSSFNEQFF. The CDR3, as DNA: TGTGCCAGCAGCTCGTTCAATGAGCAGTTCTTC.

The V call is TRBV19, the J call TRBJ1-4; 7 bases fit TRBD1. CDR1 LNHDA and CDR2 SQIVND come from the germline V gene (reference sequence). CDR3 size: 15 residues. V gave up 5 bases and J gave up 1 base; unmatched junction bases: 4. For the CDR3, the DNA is TGTGCCAGTAGTGGTACAGGGGTAACTAATGAAAAACTGTTTTTT. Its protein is CASSGTGVTNEKLFF.

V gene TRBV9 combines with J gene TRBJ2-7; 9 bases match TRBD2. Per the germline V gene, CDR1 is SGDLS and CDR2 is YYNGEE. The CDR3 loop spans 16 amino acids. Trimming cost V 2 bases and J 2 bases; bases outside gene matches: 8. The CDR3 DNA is TGTGCCAGCAGCGTCGCAGCGGGGGGAAACCCCTACGAGCAGTACTTC. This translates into CASSVAAGGNPYEQYF.

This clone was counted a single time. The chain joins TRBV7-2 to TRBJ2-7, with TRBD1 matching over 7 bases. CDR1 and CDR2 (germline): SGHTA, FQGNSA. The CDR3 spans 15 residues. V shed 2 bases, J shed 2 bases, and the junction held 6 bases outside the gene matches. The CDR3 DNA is TGTGCCAGCAGCTTAAAGACAGGGACCACCTACGAGCAGTACTTC. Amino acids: CASSLKTGTTYEQYF.

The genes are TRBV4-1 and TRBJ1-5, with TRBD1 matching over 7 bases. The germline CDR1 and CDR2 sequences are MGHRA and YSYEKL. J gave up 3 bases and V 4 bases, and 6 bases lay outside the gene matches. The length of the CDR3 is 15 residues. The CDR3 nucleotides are TGCGCCAGCAGCCCTACAGGGGACCCCAATCAGCCCCAGCATTTT. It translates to CASSPTGDPNQPQHF.

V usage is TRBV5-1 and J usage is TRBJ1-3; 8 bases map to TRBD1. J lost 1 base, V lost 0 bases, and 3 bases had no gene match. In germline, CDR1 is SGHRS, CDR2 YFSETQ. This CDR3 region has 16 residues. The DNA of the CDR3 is TGCGCCAGCAGCTTGGTAGGACAGGGATCTGGAAACACCATATATTTT. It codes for CASSLVGQGSGNTIYF.

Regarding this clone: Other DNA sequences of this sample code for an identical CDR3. CDR3 coding DNA: TGCGCCAGCAGCTTGGGGGACAGGGGGAACACTGAAGCTTTCTTT. As protein: CASSLGDRGNTEAFF. The J gene is TRBJ1-1, the V gene TRBV5-1, with TRBD1 identical over 10 bases. Germline V gene lookup returns CDR1 SGHRS and CDR2 YFSETQ. This CDR3 region has 15 residues. V was clipped by 0 bases and J by 1 base; unmatched bases: 0.